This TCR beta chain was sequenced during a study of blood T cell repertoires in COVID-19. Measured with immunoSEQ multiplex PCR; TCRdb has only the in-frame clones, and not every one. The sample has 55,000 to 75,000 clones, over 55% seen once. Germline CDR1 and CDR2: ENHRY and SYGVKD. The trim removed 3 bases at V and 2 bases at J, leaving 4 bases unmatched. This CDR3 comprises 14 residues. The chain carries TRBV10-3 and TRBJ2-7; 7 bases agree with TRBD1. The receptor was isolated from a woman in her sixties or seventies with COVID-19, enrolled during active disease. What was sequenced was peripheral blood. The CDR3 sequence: CAISEGGLPYEQYV. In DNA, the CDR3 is TGTGCCATCAGTGAAGGGGGCTTACCCTACGAGCAGTACGTC.